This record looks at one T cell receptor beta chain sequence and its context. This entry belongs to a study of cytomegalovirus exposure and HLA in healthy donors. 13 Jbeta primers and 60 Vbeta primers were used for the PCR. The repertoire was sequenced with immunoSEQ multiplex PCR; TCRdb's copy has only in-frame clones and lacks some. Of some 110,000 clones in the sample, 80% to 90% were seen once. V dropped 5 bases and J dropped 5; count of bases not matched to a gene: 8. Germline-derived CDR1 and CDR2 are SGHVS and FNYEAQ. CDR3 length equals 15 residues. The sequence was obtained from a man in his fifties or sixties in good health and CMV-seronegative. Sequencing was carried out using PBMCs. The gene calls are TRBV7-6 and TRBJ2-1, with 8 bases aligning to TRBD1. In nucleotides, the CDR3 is TGTGCCAGCAGCCGCCCCGGACAGGGCAACAATGAGCAGTTCTTC. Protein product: CASSRPGQGNNEQFF.